These 3 T cell receptor beta chains originate from one sample sequenced in a study of identical twins. TCRdb itself ran the 5' RACE reads through MiXCR, one entry per CDR3 protein. The sample comprises about 1.7 million distinct CDR3 sequences, 25% to 35% of which are singletons, and about 0.3% rests with the top ten. Input material: cord blood. The receptors shown here come from a newborn girl in good health.

This clonotype was seen a few times. The chain couples TRBV20-1 to TRBJ1-1; tentative D call: TRBD1 (6 bases). V shed 4 bases and J shed 1 base, with 13 bases lying between them. The germline V gene has CDR1 DFQATT and CDR2 SNEGSKA (reference sequence). The CDR3 totals 14 residues. The CDR3 sequence: CSATLTRGNTEAFF. The CDR3 DNA follows: TGCAGTGCTACCCTAACCAGGGGGAACACTGAAGCTTTCTTT.

This chain's CDR3 is CASSEESRPTYEQYF. The DNA for the CDR3 is TGTGCCAGCAGTGAAGAATCTCGGCCCACCTACGAGCAGTACTTC. The chain carries TRBV2 and TRBJ2-7; no firm D call. This CDR3 spans 15 amino acids. CDR1 and CDR2 from the germline V gene are SNHLY and FYNNEI. Trimming stripped 1 base from V and 2 bases from J, with 12 bases between.

This chain connects TRBV5-5 to TRBJ1-2; tentative D call: TRBD1 (5 bases). Trimming took off 2 bases at V and 6 bases at J, with 14 bases between the two ends. CDR3 length equals 14 residues. Per germline, CDR1 SGHKS and CDR2 YYEKEE (reference sequence). The CDR3 here is CASSFSGIINGYTF. In DNA form, the CDR3 reads TGTGCCAGCAGCTTTTCAGGGATTATCAATGGCTACACCTTC.